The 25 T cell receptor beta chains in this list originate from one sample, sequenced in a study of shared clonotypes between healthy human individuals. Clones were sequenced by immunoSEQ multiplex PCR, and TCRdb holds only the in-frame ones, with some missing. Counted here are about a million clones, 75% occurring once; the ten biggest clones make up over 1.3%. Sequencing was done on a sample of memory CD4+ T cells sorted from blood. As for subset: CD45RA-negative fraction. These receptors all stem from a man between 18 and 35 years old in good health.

The CDR3 sequence: CASSGRDRYNYGYTF. CDR3 DNA: TGTGCCAGCAGTGGTAGGGACAGGTATAACTATGGCTACACCTTC. This chain uses TRBV2 with TRBJ1-2, with 8 bases lining up with TRBD1. V shed 4 bases and J 1 base; nucleotides not matched to a gene: 5. The CDR3 is 15 residues long. Germline assignment: CDR1 SNHLY and CDR2 FYNNEI.

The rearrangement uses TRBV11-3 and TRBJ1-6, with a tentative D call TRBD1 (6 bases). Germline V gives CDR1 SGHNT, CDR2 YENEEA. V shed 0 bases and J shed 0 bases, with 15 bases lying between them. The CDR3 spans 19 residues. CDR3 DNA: TGTGCCAGCAGCTTAGATTCAGGGGAGGCCTGCTCCTATAATTCACCCCTCCACTTT. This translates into CASSLDSGEACSYNSPLHF.

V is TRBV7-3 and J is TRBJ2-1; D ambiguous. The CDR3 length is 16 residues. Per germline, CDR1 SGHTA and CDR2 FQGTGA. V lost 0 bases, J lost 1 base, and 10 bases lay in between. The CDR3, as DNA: TGTGCCAGCAGCTTAACTCGGGCCGGGTCCTACAATGAGCAGTTCTTC. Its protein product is CASSLTRAGSYNEQFF.

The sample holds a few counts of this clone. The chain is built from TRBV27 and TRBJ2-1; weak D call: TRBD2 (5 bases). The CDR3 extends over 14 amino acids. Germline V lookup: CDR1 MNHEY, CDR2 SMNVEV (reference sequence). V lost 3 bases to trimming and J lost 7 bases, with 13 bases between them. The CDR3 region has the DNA TGTGCCAGCAGTTTGTCCGGGGTCGGGAATGAGCAGTTCTTC. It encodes CASSLSGVGNEQFF.

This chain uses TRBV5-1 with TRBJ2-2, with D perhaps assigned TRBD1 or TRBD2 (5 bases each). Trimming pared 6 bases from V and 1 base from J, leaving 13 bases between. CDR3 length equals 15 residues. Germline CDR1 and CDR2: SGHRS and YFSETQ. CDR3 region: CASNSGTENTGELFF. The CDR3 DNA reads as TGCGCCAGCAACTCCGGGACCGAGAACACCGGGGAGCTGTTTTTT.

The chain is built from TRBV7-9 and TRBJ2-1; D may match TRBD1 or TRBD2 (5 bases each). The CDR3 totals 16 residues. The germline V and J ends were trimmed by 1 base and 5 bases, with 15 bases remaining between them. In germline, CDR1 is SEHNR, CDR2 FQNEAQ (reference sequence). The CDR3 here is CASSLGHSGGNNEQFF. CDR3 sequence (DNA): TGTGCCAGCAGCTTAGGGCATAGTGGGGGAAACAATGAGCAGTTCTTC.

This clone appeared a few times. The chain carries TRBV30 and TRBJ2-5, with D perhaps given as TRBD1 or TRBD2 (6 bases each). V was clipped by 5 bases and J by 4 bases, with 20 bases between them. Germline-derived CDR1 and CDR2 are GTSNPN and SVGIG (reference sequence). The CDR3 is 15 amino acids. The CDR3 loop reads CAWDLGLGGRETQYF. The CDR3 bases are TGTGCCTGGGATTTGGGACTGGGGGGCCGAGAGACCCAGTACTTC.

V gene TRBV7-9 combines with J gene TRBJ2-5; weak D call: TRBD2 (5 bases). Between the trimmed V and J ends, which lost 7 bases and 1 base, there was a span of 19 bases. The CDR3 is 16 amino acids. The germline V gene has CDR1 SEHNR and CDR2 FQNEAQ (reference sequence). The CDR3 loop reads CASTPGDPSRQETQYF. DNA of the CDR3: TGTGCCAGCACCCCCGGGGATCCTAGTCGCCAAGAGACCCAGTACTTC.

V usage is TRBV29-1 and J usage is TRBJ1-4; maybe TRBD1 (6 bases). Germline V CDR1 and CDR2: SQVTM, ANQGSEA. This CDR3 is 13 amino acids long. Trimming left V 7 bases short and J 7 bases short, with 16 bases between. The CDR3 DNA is TGCAGCGCCCTCAGGGGTTTGGGTGAAAAACTGTTTTTT. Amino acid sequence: CSALRGLGEKLFF.

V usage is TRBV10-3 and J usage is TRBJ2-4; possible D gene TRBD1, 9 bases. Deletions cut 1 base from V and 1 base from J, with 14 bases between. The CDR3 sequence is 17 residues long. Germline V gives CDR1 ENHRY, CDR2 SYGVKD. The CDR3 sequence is CAISEFSGTGAKNIQYF. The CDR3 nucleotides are TGTGCCATCAGTGAGTTTAGCGGGACAGGGGCCAAAAACATTCAGTACTTC.

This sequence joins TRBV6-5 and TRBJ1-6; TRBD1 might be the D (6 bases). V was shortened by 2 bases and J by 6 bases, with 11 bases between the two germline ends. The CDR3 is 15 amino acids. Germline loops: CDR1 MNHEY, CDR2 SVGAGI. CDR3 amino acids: CASSYLRGGNSPLHF. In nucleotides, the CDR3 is TGTGCCAGCAGTTACCTCAGGGGCGGTAATTCACCCCTCCACTTT.

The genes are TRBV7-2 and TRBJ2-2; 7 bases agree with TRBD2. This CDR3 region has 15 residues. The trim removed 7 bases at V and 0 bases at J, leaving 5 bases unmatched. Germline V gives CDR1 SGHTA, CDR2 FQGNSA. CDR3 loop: CASTFLAANTGELFF. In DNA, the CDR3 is TGTGCCAGCACCTTTCTAGCGGCGAACACCGGGGAGCTGTTTTTT.

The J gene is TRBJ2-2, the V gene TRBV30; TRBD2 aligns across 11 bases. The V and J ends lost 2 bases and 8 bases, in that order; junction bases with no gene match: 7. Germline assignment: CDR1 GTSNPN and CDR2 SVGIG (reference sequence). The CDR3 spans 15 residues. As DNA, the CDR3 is TGTGCCTGGAGTAAAGTAGCGGGAGGGGCTGGGGAGCTGTTTTTT. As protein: CAWSKVAGGAGELFF.

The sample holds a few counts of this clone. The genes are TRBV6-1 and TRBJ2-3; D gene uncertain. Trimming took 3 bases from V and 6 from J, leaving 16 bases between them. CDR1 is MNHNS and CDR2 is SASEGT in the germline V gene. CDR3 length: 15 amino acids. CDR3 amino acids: CASSDTRPGSDTQYF. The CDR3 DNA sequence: TGTGCCAGCAGTGATACGAGACCTGGCAGCGATACGCAGTATTTT.

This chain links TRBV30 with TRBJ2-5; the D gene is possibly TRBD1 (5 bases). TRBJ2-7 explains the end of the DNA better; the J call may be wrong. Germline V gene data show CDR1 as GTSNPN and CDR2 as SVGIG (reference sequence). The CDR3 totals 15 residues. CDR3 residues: CAWSGGAGPPYEQYF. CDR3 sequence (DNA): TGTGCCTGGAGCGGTGGGGCAGGACCTCCCTACGAGCAGTACTTC.

The CDR3, as DNA: TGTGCCAGTTCGTGGGGATTGAACACTGAAGCTTTCTTT. Amino acid sequence: CASSWGLNTEAFF. This chain joins TRBV19 and TRBJ1-1; D not resolved. V was pared by 8 bases and J by 0 bases, with 10 bases between. CDR1 and CDR2 from the germline V gene are LNHDA and SQIVND (reference sequence). The CDR3 totals 13 residues.

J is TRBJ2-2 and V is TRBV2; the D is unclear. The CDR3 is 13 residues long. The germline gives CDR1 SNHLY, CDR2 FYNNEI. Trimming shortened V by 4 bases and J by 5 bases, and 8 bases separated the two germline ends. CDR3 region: CASSVGWTGELFF. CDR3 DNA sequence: TGTGCCAGCAGTGTAGGCTGGACCGGGGAGCTGTTTTTT.

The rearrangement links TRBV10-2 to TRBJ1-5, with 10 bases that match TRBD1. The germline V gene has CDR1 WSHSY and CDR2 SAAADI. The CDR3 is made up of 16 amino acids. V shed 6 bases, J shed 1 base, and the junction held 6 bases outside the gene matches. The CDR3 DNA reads TGCGCCAGCAGGGGGGGGGACAGGGGCAGCAATCAGCCCCAGCATTTT. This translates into CASRGGDRGSNQPQHF.

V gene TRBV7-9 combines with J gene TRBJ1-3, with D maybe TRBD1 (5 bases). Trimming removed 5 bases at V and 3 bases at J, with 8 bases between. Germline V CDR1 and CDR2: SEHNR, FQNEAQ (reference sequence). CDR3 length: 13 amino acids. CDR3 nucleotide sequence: TGTGCCAGCAGCCGGGACGGTGGAAACACCATATATTTT. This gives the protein CASSRDGGNTIYF.

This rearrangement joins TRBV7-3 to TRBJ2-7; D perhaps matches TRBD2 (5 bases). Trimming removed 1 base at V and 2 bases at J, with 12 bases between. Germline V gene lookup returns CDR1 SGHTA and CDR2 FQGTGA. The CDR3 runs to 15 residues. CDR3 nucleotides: TGTGCCAGCAGCTTAATGTCCGGGAACACCTACGAGCAGTACTTC. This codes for CASSLMSGNTYEQYF.

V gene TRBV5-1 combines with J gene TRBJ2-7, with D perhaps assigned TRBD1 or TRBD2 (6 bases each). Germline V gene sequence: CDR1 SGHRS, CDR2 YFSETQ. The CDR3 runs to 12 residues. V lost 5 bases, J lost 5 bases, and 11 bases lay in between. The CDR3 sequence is CASREGDHEQYF. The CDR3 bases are TGCGCCAGCAGGGAGGGGGACCACGAGCAGTACTTC.

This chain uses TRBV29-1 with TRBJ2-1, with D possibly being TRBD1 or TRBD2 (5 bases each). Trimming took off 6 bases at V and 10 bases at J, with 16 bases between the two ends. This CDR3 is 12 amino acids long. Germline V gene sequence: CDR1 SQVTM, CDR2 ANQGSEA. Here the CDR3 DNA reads TGCAGCGTCCAAGAGGGGAGACGGGAGCAGTTCTTC. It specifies CSVQEGRREQFF.

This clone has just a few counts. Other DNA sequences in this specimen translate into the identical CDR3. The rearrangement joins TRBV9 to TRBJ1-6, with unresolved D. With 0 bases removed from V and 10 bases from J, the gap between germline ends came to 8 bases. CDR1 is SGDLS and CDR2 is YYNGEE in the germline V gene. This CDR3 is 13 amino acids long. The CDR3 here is CASSVDLGSPLHF. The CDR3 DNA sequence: TGTGCCAGCAGCGTAGACTTGGGGTCACCCCTCCACTTT.

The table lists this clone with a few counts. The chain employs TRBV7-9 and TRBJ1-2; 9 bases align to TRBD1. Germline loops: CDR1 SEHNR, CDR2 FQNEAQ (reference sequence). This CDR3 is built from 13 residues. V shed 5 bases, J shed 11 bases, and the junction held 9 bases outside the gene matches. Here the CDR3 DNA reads TGTGCCAGCAGCCGAGACGGGACAGGGAGTTACACCTTC. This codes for CASSRDGTGSYTF.

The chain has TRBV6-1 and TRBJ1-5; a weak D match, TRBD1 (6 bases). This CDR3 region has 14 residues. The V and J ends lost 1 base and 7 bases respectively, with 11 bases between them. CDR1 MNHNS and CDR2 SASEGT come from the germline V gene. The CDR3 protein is CASSEGRGAQPQHF. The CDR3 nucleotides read TGTGCCAGCAGTGAAGGTCGGGGGGCCCAGCCCCAGCATTTT.